Below, 5 T cell receptor beta chains from the same sample are listed, as sequenced in a study of T cell responses to AZD1222 COVID-19 vaccine. The assay was immunoSEQ multiplex PCR, and TCRdb's table has in-frame clones only and misses some. The data contain more than 85,000 clones, roughly nine tenths of them singletons. The sequences come from peripheral blood, collected 28 days after the second AZD1222 dose. Receptors originate from an adult who received the AZD1222 COVID-19 vaccine.

In this sample, this clone turned up once. CDR3 loop: CASSRDGYEQYF. In DNA, the CDR3 is TGTGCCAGCAGCAGGGATGGCTACGAGCAGTACTTC. V gene TRBV6-2 or TRBV6-3 combines with J gene TRBJ2-7, with D maybe TRBD1 (5 bases). The CDR3 covers 12 residues. Trimming removed 6 bases at V and 3 bases at J, with 9 bases between. Germline-derived CDR1 and CDR2 are MNHEY and SVGEGT.

This clone was seen a single time. This chain connects TRBV6-5 to TRBJ1-3; D might be TRBD1 (6 bases). Germline CDR1 is MNHEY and CDR2 is SVGAGI. With 2 bases removed from V and 4 bases from J, the gap between germline ends came to 15 bases. This CDR3 spans 16 amino acids. CDR3: CASSYGPGARGNTIYF. CDR3 DNA: TGTGCCAGCAGTTACGGCCCGGGGGCGCGCGGAAACACCATATATTTT.

CDR3 DNA: TGTGCCAGCAGACACCCCGGGGGGGCCCGCGACGAGCAGTACTTC. Translated, it gives CASRHPGGARDEQYF. V is TRBV5-5 and J is TRBJ2-7; 8 positions match TRBD2. The CDR3 is made up of 15 amino acids. Per the germline V gene, CDR1 is SGHKS and CDR2 is YYEKEE (reference sequence). V lost 5 bases, J lost 5 bases, and 12 bases stayed unmatched.

About this clone: It is likely a read error, because the conserved phenylalanine at the end of the CDR3 is missing. The limits of the CDR3 on the DNA are not certain, so only TCRdb's listed CDR3 is given. The chain employs TRBV6-2 or TRBV6-3 and TRBJ2-7; the table's TRBD1 call for D was not verified on the DNA. The CDR3 contains 12 residues when both ends are counted. CDR1 and CDR2 (germline): MNHEY, SVGEGT. CDR3: CASSPRDRGVLL.

The chain is built from TRBV3-1 (or the pseudogene TRBV3-2) and TRBJ2-2, with D unresolved. V dropped 2 bases and J dropped 6 bases, with 7 bases sitting between them. This CDR3 contains 13 residues. CDR1 and CDR2 (germline): LGHDT, YNNKEL (reference sequence). In DNA, the CDR3 is TGTGCCAGCAGCCAATCTACGTCCGGGGAGCTGTTTTTT. Translating gives CASSQSTSGELFF.